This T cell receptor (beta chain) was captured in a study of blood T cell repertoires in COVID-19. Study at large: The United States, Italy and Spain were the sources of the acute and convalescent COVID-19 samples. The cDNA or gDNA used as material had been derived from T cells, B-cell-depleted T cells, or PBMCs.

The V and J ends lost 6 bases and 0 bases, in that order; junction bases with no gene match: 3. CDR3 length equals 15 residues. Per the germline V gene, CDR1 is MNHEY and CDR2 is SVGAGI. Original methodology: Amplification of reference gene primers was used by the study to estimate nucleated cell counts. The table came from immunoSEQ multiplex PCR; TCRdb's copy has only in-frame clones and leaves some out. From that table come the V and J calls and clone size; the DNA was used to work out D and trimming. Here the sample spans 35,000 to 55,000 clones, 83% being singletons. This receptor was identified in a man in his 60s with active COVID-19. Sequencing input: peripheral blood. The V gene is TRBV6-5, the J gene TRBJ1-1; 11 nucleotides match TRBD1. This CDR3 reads CASRGTGGMNTEAFF. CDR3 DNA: TGTGCCAGCAGGGGGACAGGGGGAATGAACACTGAAGCTTTCTTT.